The clone carrying this T cell receptor beta chain showed up many times. These data originate in a study of tumor-infiltrating lymphocytes in primary liver carcinoma. A primer matching the constant region was used to make TCR beta cDNA from approximately 500 ng of total RNA. Library construction for TCR beta comprised three nested multiplex PCR rounds performed with slightly modified ARM-PCR. TCRdb reprocessed the multiplex PCR reads via MiXCR and lists one record per CDR3 protein. The sample holds under 150,000 distinct CDR3 sequences, approximately 71% seen once. Without any cell sorting, roughly 20-32 mg of bulk tissue yielded co-extracted RNA and DNA. The receptor was derived from a woman in her fifties or sixties with primary liver carcinoma and hepatitis B virus infection. The source material was tumor-adjacent normal liver tissue.

The CDR3 region is CATSLKWVGNQPQHF. DNA for the CDR3: TGTGCCACCTCCCTTAAGTGGGTAGGCAATCAGCCCCAGCATTTT. The genes are TRBV10-3 and TRBJ1-5; no definite D call. This CDR3 comprises 15 residues. V shed 10 bases and J shed 2 bases, with 18 bases lying between them. CDR1 ENHRY and CDR2 SYGVKD come from the germline V gene.